Below are 23 T cell receptor beta chains sequenced from a single sample in a study of T-cell reconstitution after alpha-beta-depleted transplantation in children. TCRbeta library construction was performed incorporating unique molecular identifiers. TCRdb ran MiXCR on the PCR reads and lists one entry per CDR3 protein. The profile covers 700,000 to 950,000 distinct CDR3 sequences, with around 15% appearing a single time and roughly 4.8% taken by the ten largest. Here the sequenced sample was PBMCs, mostly from graft donor cells, taken 360 days after TCRalphabeta/CD19-depleted stem cell transplant. These receptors were collected from a male patient aged 10 to 17 who had a stem cell transplant for acute lymphoblastic leukemia, so the T cells may come from the graft donor.

The rearrangement joins TRBV10-3 to TRBJ2-2; D possibly matches TRBD1 or TRBD2 (5 bases each). The germline V gene encodes CDR1 ENHRY and CDR2 SYGVKD. The CDR3 has 15 amino acids. V lost 4 bases to trimming and J lost 5 bases, with 14 bases between them. CDR3 region: CAISAKGTNTGELFF. In nucleotides, the CDR3 is TGTGCCATCAGTGCAAAAGGGACCAATACCGGGGAGCTGTTTTTT.

This clonotype was observed a handful of times. The CDR3 here is CSVGRHLPGGTEAFF. DNA of the CDR3: TGCAGCGTTGGGAGACACCTGCCAGGCGGCACTGAAGCTTTCTTT. V usage is TRBV29-1 and J usage is TRBJ1-1; D unclear. Germline V lookup: CDR1 SQVTM, CDR2 ANQGSEA. Deletions cut 4 bases from V and 4 bases from J, with 19 bases between. There are 15 residues in the CDR3. The complete variable domain, with remaining parts taken from reference TRBV29-1 and TRBJ1-1, reads SAVISQKPSRDICQRGTSLTIQCQVDSQVTMMFWYRQQPGQSLTLIATANQGSEATYESGFVIDKFPISRPNLTFSTLTVSNMSPEDSSIYLCSVGRHLPGGTEAFFGQGTRLTVV.

This clonotype was seen a single time. This chain links TRBV12-3 or TRBV12-4 with TRBJ2-5, with 7 bases aligning to TRBD2. The CDR3 totals 15 residues. J was trimmed by 3 bases and V by 5 bases; bases with no gene match: 9. The CDR3 DNA follows: TGTGCCAGCAGTGCGAGCGGGGATCGTAAAGAGACCCAGTACTTC. Protein: CASSASGDRKETQYF.

The chain employs TRBV18 and TRBJ2-1; TRBD1 matches at 7 bases. Germline V gives CDR1 KGHSH, CDR2 LQKENI. The CDR3 has 14 residues. Germline trimming cut 6 bases from V and 8 bases from J; bases unmatched to any gene: 10. The CDR3 loop is CASSPLNTGDEQFF. The DNA for the CDR3 is TGTGCCAGCTCGCCTCTTAACACAGGGGATGAGCAGTTCTTC.

J is TRBJ2-7 and V is TRBV6-2 or TRBV6-3; TRBD2 agrees at 8 bases. The J segment lost 3 bases and the V segment lost 2 bases, leaving 3 bases of the junction unmatched. Germline loops: CDR1 MNHEY, CDR2 SVGEGT. The CDR3 covers 14 residues. The CDR3 loop is CASSYGGGHYEQYF. In DNA, the CDR3 is TGTGCCAGCAGTTACGGCGGGGGGCACTACGAGCAGTACTTC.

This clonotype was recorded at least ten times. The chain joins TRBV9 to TRBJ2-1, with D possibly matching TRBD2 (6 bases). This CDR3 has 15 amino acids. Between the trimmed V and J ends, which lost 3 bases and 0 bases, there was a span of 10 bases. The V gene's germline CDR1 is SGDLS and CDR2 YYNGEE. CDR3 region: CASSDSGSSYNEQFF. DNA for the CDR3: TGTGCCAGCAGCGATAGCGGAAGCTCCTACAATGAGCAGTTCTTC.

The J gene is TRBJ2-5, the V gene TRBV6-5; D is unclear. This CDR3 spans 15 amino acids. Trimming took off 0 bases at V and 0 bases at J, with 8 bases between the two ends. Germline V lookup: CDR1 MNHEY, CDR2 SVGAGI. The DNA for the CDR3 is TGTGCCAGCAGTTACTCGATACAGTACCAAGAGACCCAGTACTTC. Protein sequence: CASSYSIQYQETQYF.

The chain employs TRBV2 and TRBJ2-7; D is unresolved. The germline V gene encodes CDR1 SNHLY and CDR2 FYNNEI. CDR3 length: 13 amino acids. V was pared by 4 bases and J by 6 bases, with 13 bases between. CDR3: CASSVDSPGEQYF. CDR3 DNA: TGTGCCAGCAGTGTTGACTCCCCGGGCGAGCAGTACTTC.

The sample holds a few counts of this clonotype. The CDR3 sequence is CASSLTGEGPYGYTF. DNA for the CDR3: TGTGCCAGCAGCTTAACGGGGGAGGGACCCTATGGCTACACCTTC. The chain recombines TRBV7-3 with TRBJ1-2; possible D gene TRBD1, 5 bases. The ends were cut back, 0 bases at V and 4 bases at J, with 12 bases in the middle. This CDR3 spans 15 amino acids. CDR1 is SGHTA, CDR2 FQGTGA, per germline.

This clonotype was found a few times. The CDR3 DNA sequence: TGTGCCATCGGGGGACTAGCGGGAACCTACGAGCAGTACTTC. Protein: CAIGGLAGTYEQYF. The V call is TRBV10-3, the J call TRBJ2-7, with 13 bases matching TRBD2. The CDR3 covers 14 residues. Germline-derived CDR1 and CDR2 are ENHRY and SYGVKD. V lost 8 bases to trimming and J lost 2 bases; unmatched junction nucleotides: 3.

The V gene is TRBV7-9, the J gene TRBJ2-7; 7 bases line up with TRBD2. Germline lookup yields CDR1 SEHNR and CDR2 FQNEAQ (reference sequence). The CDR3 contains 16 residues. Unmatched junction bases numbered 11, after V lost 3 bases and J lost 3 bases. The CDR3 DNA reads as TGTGCCAGCAGCTTCCCCAAGACTAGCTCCAACTACGAGCAGTACTTC. Translating gives CASSFPKTSSNYEQYF.

In this sample, this clonotype turned up a few times. The chain combines TRBV20-1 with TRBJ2-3, with no clear D. Germline assignment: CDR1 DFQATT and CDR2 SNEGSKA (reference sequence). Deletions cut 3 bases from V and 3 bases from J, with 7 bases between. There are 12 residues in the CDR3. CDR3 sequence reads: CSASVLTDTQYF. DNA for the CDR3: TGCAGTGCTAGTGTCTTGACAGATACGCAGTATTTT.

This clonotype was detected only a few times. The chain couples TRBV5-1 to TRBJ1-2; D is undetermined. Germline values: CDR1 SGHRS, CDR2 YFSETQ. Trimming stripped 4 bases from V and 0 bases from J, with 13 bases between. The CDR3 runs to 15 residues. CDR3 residues: CASSGFDSANYGYTF. The CDR3 nucleotides read TGCGCCAGCAGCGGGTTCGACTCAGCTAACTATGGCTACACCTTC. The full variable domain, with the rest looked up from reference TRBV5-1 and TRBJ1-2, is KAGVTQTPRYLIKTRGQQVTLSCSPISGHRSVSWYQQTPGQGLQFLFEYFSETQRNKGNFPGRFSGRQFSNSRSEMNVSTLELGDSALYLCASSGFDSANYGYTFGSGTRLTVV.

This clonotype was seen at least ten times. The V gene is TRBV11-2, the J gene TRBJ2-1, with no clear D. Per the germline V gene, CDR1 is SGHAT and CDR2 is FQNNGV. The CDR3 sequence is 16 residues long. Trimming pared 1 base from V and 4 bases from J, leaving 14 bases between. Written as DNA, the CDR3 is TGTGCCAGCAGCTTAGGTTCGTACAAAATGTACAATGAGCAGTTCTTC. Translated: CASSLGSYKMYNEQFF.

V is TRBV7-2 and J is TRBJ1-5; D is ambiguous. CDR3 length equals 15 residues. Trimming stripped 5 bases from V and 1 base from J, with 12 bases between. CDR1 and CDR2 from the germline V gene are SGHTA and FQGNSA. This chain's CDR3 is CASSPKGSSNQPQHF. CDR3 nucleotide sequence: TGTGCCAGCAGCCCGAAAGGCTCGAGCAATCAGCCCCAGCATTTT.

This clonotype has only a few counts. J is TRBJ2-1 and V is TRBV12-3 or TRBV12-4, with 10 bases lining up with TRBD2. The CDR3 contains 17 residues. Trimming at V came to 3 bases and at J to 0 bases, leaving 5 bases not matched to a gene. The CDR3 spells CASSLGLAISSYNEQFF. Here the CDR3 DNA reads TGTGCCAGCAGTTTGGGACTAGCGATAAGCTCCTACAATGAGCAGTTCTTC.

There are a few counts of this clonotype. Here the CDR3 DNA reads TGTGCCAGCAGTGTATACAGGTTGGGCGGGGAGCTGTTTTTT. It yields the protein CASSVYRLGGELFF. The chain joins TRBV25-1 to TRBJ2-2; D is possibly TRBD1 (5 bases). The germline V gene has CDR1 MGHDK and CDR2 SYGVNS. This CDR3 comprises 14 residues. V was shortened by 4 bases and J by 7 bases, with 13 bases between the two germline ends.

This clonotype was observed a handful of times. The chain links TRBV21-1 to TRBJ2-1; the DNA was not compared with TRBD2, the D call given in the table. TRBV21-1 is a listed pseudogene. CDR3 length: 12 residues. The CDR3 loop is CASPPSYNEQFF. CDR3 coding DNA: TGTGCCAGCCCTCCCTCCTACAATGAGCAGTTCTTC.

V is TRBV29-1 and J is TRBJ1-1, with 7 bases fitting TRBD1. CDR3 length: 14 amino acids. CDR1 and CDR2 (germline): SQVTM, ANQGSEA. V shed 5 bases and J 3 bases; nucleotides not matched to a gene: 9. The CDR3 protein is CSVHTRGIYTEAFF. CDR3 DNA sequence: TGCAGCGTTCACACCAGGGGGATCTACACTGAAGCTTTCTTT.

This clonotype was counted between two and nine times. The J gene is TRBJ2-2, the V gene TRBV5-4, with 12 bases lining up with TRBD2. Germline loops: CDR1 SGHNT, CDR2 YYREEE (reference sequence). This CDR3 is built from 15 residues. Trimming at V came to 5 bases and at J to 7 bases, leaving 6 bases not matched to a gene. This CDR3 is CASRPGTSGFGELFF. The CDR3 region has the DNA TGTGCCAGCAGACCCGGGACTAGCGGGTTCGGGGAGCTGTTTTTT.

The chain employs TRBV11-2 and TRBJ1-1, with 8 bases that match TRBD1. CDR3 length: 15 amino acids. Germline-derived CDR1 and CDR2 are SGHAT and FQNNGV. The V and J ends lost 2 bases and 3 bases, in that order; junction bases with no gene match: 5. CDR3 amino acids: CASSLYRGTDTEAFF. For the CDR3, the DNA is TGTGCCAGCAGCTTATACAGGGGGACGGACACTGAAGCTTTCTTT.

This clonotype was seen only a few times. V usage is TRBV19 and J usage is TRBJ2-7; TRBD1 aligns across 8 bases. The CDR3 is 15 amino acids. Germline V CDR1 and CDR2: LNHDA, SQIVND (reference sequence). V shed 3 bases and J 3 bases; nucleotides not matched to a gene: 7. This CDR3 reads CASSIWGTGFYEQYF. The CDR3 DNA reads TGTGCCAGTAGTATTTGGGGGACAGGCTTCTACGAGCAGTACTTC.

The gene calls are TRBV11-2 and TRBJ1-1; 8 bases agree with TRBD1. The V and J ends lost 0 bases and 7 bases, in that order; junction bases with no gene match: 1. Germline CDR1 SGHAT, CDR2 FQNNGV. CDR3 length equals 13 residues. The CDR3 sequence: CASSLETGDEAFF. CDR3 DNA: TGTGCCAGCAGCTTAGAGACAGGGGATGAAGCTTTCTTT. The full variable domain, completed using reference TRBV11-2 and TRBJ1-1, is EAGVAQSPRYKIIEKRQSVAFWCNPISGHATLYWYQQILGQGPKLLIQFQNNGVVDDSQLPKDRFSAERLKGVDSTLKIQPAKLEDSAVYLCASSLETGDEAFFGQGTRLTVV.